This entry lists 30 T cell receptor beta chains sequenced from one sample in a study of cytomegalovirus exposure and HLA in healthy donors. This PCR relied on a set of 60 Vbeta primers and 13 Jbeta primers. Data came from immunoSEQ multiplex PCR; TCRdb stores just in-frame clones and leaves some out. The table records roughly 200,000 clones, around 75% of them present only once. The specimen was PBMCs. These receptors came from a woman younger than 45 in good health and CMV-seronegative.

This clone was detected once. This rearrangement joins TRBV9 to TRBJ2-1; 16 nucleotides agree with TRBD2. The CDR3 is 16 residues long. The germline CDR1 and CDR2 sequences are SGDLS and YYNGEE. Trimming at V came to 2 bases and at J to 8 bases, leaving 4 bases not matched to a gene. The DNA of the CDR3 is TGTGCCAGCAGCGTTTGGGGACTAGCGGGAGGGGATGAGCAGTTCTTC. Its protein product is CASSVWGLAGGDEQFF.

This clone was picked up a small number of times. The V gene is TRBV2, the J gene TRBJ2-7; 7 bases map to TRBD1. The ends lost 1 base at V and 2 bases at J; junction bases unmatched: 5. This CDR3 region has 15 residues. Germline CDR1 SNHLY, CDR2 FYNNEI. CDR3 coding DNA: TGTGCCAGCAGTGAAGACCGGGACAGCACCTACGAGCAGTACTTC. Translation: CASSEDRDSTYEQYF. Full variable domain (remainder filled in from reference TRBV2 and TRBJ2-7): EPEVTQTPSHQVTQMGQEVILRCVPISNHLYFYWYRQILGQKVEFLVSFYNNEISEKSEIFDDQFSVERPDGSNFTLKIRSTKLEDSAMYFCASSEDRDSTYEQYFGPGTRLTVT.

This clone has just a few counts. The V gene is TRBV27, the J gene TRBJ2-5, with TRBD1 matching 8 bases. Looked up from germline, CDR1 is MNHEY and CDR2 is SMNVEV (reference sequence). This CDR3 region has 15 residues. Trimming cost V 5 bases and J 2 bases; bases outside gene matches: 7. The CDR3, as DNA: TGTGCCAGCAGTCGACCTGGACAGGGACAAGAGACCCAGTACTTC. Protein sequence: CASSRPGQGQETQYF.

J is TRBJ1-2 and V is TRBV9; D not certain. The CDR3 totals 15 residues. Trimming left V 0 bases short and J 8 bases short, with 17 bases between. CDR1 is SGDLS and CDR2 is YYNGEE in the germline V gene. This CDR3 reads CASSVASRALEGYTF. Here the CDR3 DNA reads TGTGCCAGCAGCGTAGCGAGCCGCGCCCTGGAGGGCTACACCTTC. Drawing the rest from reference TRBV9 and TRBJ1-2, the complete variable domain is DSGVTQTPKHLITATGQRVTLRCSPRSGDLSVYWYQQSLDQGLQFLIQYYNGEERAKGNILERFSAQQFPDLHSELNLSSLELGDSALYFCASSVASRALEGYTFGSGTRLTVV.

The chain couples TRBV2 to TRBJ1-5; the D gene is possibly TRBD1 (5 bases). This CDR3 is 14 amino acids long. The germline gives CDR1 SNHLY, CDR2 FYNNEI. Trimming pared 6 bases from V and 0 bases from J, leaving 9 bases between. CDR3 in DNA: TGTGCCAGCAGGACAGATTATAGCAATCAGCCCCAGCATTTT. It codes for CASRTDYSNQPQHF.

The chain carries TRBV6-5 and TRBJ1-4; TRBD1 aligns across 7 bases. With 4 bases clipped from V and 0 bases from J, the junction kept 2 bases outside the gene matches. The germline gives CDR1 MNHEY, CDR2 SVGAGI. There are 15 residues in the CDR3. The CDR3 DNA reads as TGTGCCAGCAGTTTCGGGACAGCAACTAATGAAAAACTGTTTTTT. Amino acids: CASSFGTATNEKLFF.

This clone was counted a few times. The V call is TRBV4-1, the J call TRBJ1-5; 7 bases agree with TRBD1. Germline V lookup: CDR1 MGHRA, CDR2 YSYEKL. V was clipped by 5 bases and J by 2 bases; unmatched bases: 9. This CDR3 has 16 residues. The CDR3 coding sequence is TGCGCCAGCAGCTTAAGGGGCCAGGGGGGCAATCAGCCCCAGCATTTT. Translating it yields CASSLRGQGGNQPQHF.

The chain employs TRBV5-1 and TRBJ2-3; the D gene is possibly TRBD2 (6 bases). The length of the CDR3 is 14 residues. Germline loops: CDR1 SGHRS, CDR2 YFSETQ. Trimming shortened V by 7 bases and J by 3 bases, and 15 bases separated the two germline ends. In nucleotides, the CDR3 is TGCGCCAGCGGGGCCGTGGCGGGGACAGATACGCAGTATTTT. Encoded protein: CASGAVAGTDTQYF. Filled out from reference TRBV5-1 and TRBJ2-3, the complete variable domain reads KAGVTQTPRYLIKTRGQQVTLSCSPISGHRSVSWYQQTPGQGLQFLFEYFSETQRNKGNFPGRFSGRQFSNSRSEMNVSTLELGDSALYLCASGAVAGTDTQYFGPGTRLTVL.

The chain recombines TRBV19 with TRBJ2-7; weak D call: TRBD2 (5 bases). Germline CDR1 reads LNHDA; CDR2 reads SQIVND (reference sequence). The CDR3 totals 14 residues. Trimming pared 3 bases from V and 3 bases from J, leaving 12 bases between. CDR3 sequence: CASSIQTNHYEQYF. The CDR3 DNA follows: TGTGCCAGTAGTATCCAGACTAACCACTACGAGCAGTACTTC.

J is TRBJ1-4 and V is TRBV6-5; maybe TRBD1 (6 bases). Trimming took 5 bases from V and 6 from J, leaving 13 bases between them. CDR1 and CDR2 from the germline V gene are MNHEY and SVGAGI. The CDR3 spans 14 residues. CDR3 sequence reads: CASSPHRDYEKLFF. CDR3 DNA: TGTGCCAGCAGTCCCCACAGGGATTATGAAAAACTGTTTTTT.

The chain links TRBV23-1 to TRBJ1-3, with D unresolved. TRBV23-1 is assigned to the ORF class and has an uncertain function. This CDR3 is built from 14 residues. The V gene lost 0 bases and the J gene lost 0 bases, with 3 bases spanning the gap. The CDR3 here is CASSQSYSGNTIYF. The CDR3 DNA reads TGCGCCAGCAGTCAATCGTACTCTGGAAACACCATATATTTT.

The J gene is TRBJ2-7, the V gene TRBV5-6; 7 bases match TRBD2. Germline trimming cut 3 bases from V and 0 bases from J; bases unmatched to any gene: 12. CDR3 length: 17 residues. Germline CDR1 is SGHDT and CDR2 is YYEEEE. CDR3 protein: CASSYLGPSGFSYEQYF. The CDR3 DNA reads as TGTGCCAGCAGCTACCTTGGGCCTAGCGGCTTCTCCTACGAGCAGTACTTC.

The chain recombines TRBV18 with TRBJ2-1; weak D call: TRBD1 (6 bases). The germline gives CDR1 KGHSH, CDR2 LQKENI. The CDR3 loop spans 14 amino acids. V was shortened by 3 bases and J by 9 bases, with 15 bases between the two germline ends. CDR3 amino acids: CASSPAQGVIEQFF. CDR3 nucleotides: TGTGCCAGCTCACCGGCACAGGGTGTCATTGAGCAGTTCTTC. The full variable domain, its missing parts supplied by reference TRBV18 and TRBJ2-1, is NAGVMQNPRHLVRRRGQEARLRCSPMKGHSHVYWYRQLPEEGLKFMVYLQKENIIDESGMPKERFSAEFPKEGPSILRIQQVVRGDSAAYFCASSPAQGVIEQFFGPGTRLTVL.

The chain couples TRBV6-5 to TRBJ2-5; D call uncertain. The J call may not be correct, given that the DNA end is closer to TRBJ2-7. The CDR3 totals 15 residues. Germline V gene data show CDR1 as MNHEY and CDR2 as SVGAGI. The CDR3 reads CASSKESSGSYEQYF. The CDR3 DNA reads TGTGCTAGTAGTAAAGAGAGTTCGGGTTCCTACGAGCAGTACTTC.

The chain carries TRBV2 and TRBJ1-1; TRBD1 is a possible D gene (6 bases). The length of the CDR3 is 14 residues. Per germline, CDR1 SNHLY and CDR2 FYNNEI. Trimming removed 5 bases from V and 5 bases from J, with 15 bases in between. CDR3 sequence (DNA): TGTGCCAGCAGTTTTAGGGGGGGCTGGACTGAAGCTTTCTTT. Its protein product is CASSFRGGWTEAFF.

This sequence joins TRBV28 and TRBJ2-1, with 10 bases lining up with TRBD1. V shed 8 bases and J 3 bases; nucleotides not matched to a gene: 4. This CDR3 is 14 amino acids long. Germline loops: CDR1 MDHEN, CDR2 SYDVKM. Here the CDR3 reads CASETGGGYNEQFF. The CDR3 coding sequence is TGTGCCAGCGAGACAGGGGGCGGCTACAATGAGCAGTTCTTC. Supplemented by reference TRBV28 and TRBJ2-1, the full variable domain reads DVKVTQSSRYLVKRTGEKVFLECVQDMDHENMFWYRQDPGLGLRLIYFSYDVKMKEKGDIPEGYSVSREKKERFSLILESASTNQTSMYLCASETGGGYNEQFFGPGTRLTVL.

This clone has just a few counts. The V call is TRBV14, the J call TRBJ2-3; a weak D match, TRBD2 (7 bases). Trimming removed 4 bases from V and 3 bases from J, with 14 bases in between. The CDR3 contains 15 residues. The germline V gene encodes CDR1 SGHDN and CDR2 FVKESK. CDR3 sequence: CASSRLGGRTDTQYF. DNA for the CDR3: TGTGCCAGCAGCCGCCTCGGGGGGCGAACAGATACGCAGTATTTT.

There are a few counts of this clone. The chain recombines TRBV5-1 with TRBJ2-1, with 12 bases matching TRBD2. Trimming removed 0 bases from V and 6 bases from J; junction bases left unmatched: 1. Per the germline V gene, CDR1 is SGHRS and CDR2 is YFSETQ. CDR3 length equals 15 residues. As DNA, the CDR3 is TGCGCCAGCAGCTTGGGACTAGCGGGAGTCAATGAGCAGTTCTTC. Protein: CASSLGLAGVNEQFF.

The sample holds a few counts of this clone. The chain recombines TRBV15 with TRBJ2-5, with 8 positions matching TRBD2. V lost 0 bases and J lost 3; bases outside the gene matches: 3. The CDR3 has 15 residues. CDR1 LNHNV and CDR2 YYDKDF come from the germline V gene (reference sequence). CDR3 sequence: CATSRDLGGEETQYF. The CDR3 nucleotides are TGTGCCACCAGCAGAGATCTCGGGGGGGAAGAGACCCAGTACTTC.

This clone has just a few counts. The chain couples TRBV5-4 to TRBJ1-2, with D possibly being TRBD1 (6 bases). Germline assignment: CDR1 SGHNT and CDR2 YYREEE (reference sequence). V lost 7 bases and J lost 6, with 16 bases in between. This CDR3 is built from 13 residues. For the CDR3, the DNA is TGTGCCAGCCGAGTCGGGGGGCTTAATGGCTACACCTTC. It translates to CASRVGGLNGYTF. Full variable domain (rest looked up from reference TRBV5-4 and TRBJ1-2): ETGVTQSPTHLIKTRGQQVTLRCSSQSGHNTVSWYQQALGQGPQFIFQYYREEENGRGNFPPRFSGLQFPNYSSELNVNALELDDSALYLCASRVGGLNGYTFGSGTRLTVV.

The V and J genes are TRBV30 and TRBJ2-7; TRBD1 matches at 10 bases. Germline V CDR1 and CDR2: GTSNPN, SVGIG (reference sequence). V dropped 4 bases and J dropped 5; count of bases not matched to a gene: 8. The CDR3 spans 14 residues. CDR3 region: CAWNPGQGLNEQYF. In nucleotides, the CDR3 is TGTGCCTGGAACCCGGGACAGGGGTTGAACGAGCAGTACTTC.

This chain uses TRBV19 with TRBJ2-1, with a weak D call TRBD2 (5 bases). Trimming stripped 10 bases from V and 1 base from J, with 20 bases between. The CDR3 is made up of 16 amino acids. The V gene's germline CDR1 is LNHDA and CDR2 SQIVND (reference sequence). The CDR3 here is CATASTDVESYNEQFF. CDR3 coding DNA: TGTGCCACGGCTAGCACCGACGTTGAGTCCTACAATGAGCAGTTCTTC.

This sequence joins TRBV2 and TRBJ2-2; 9 bases agree with TRBD1. The CDR3 covers 15 residues. Per the germline V gene, CDR1 is SNHLY and CDR2 is FYNNEI. The ends lost 5 bases at V and 4 bases at J; junction bases unmatched: 5. The CDR3 DNA is TGTGCCAGCAGTTCTCACAGGGGGCCCACCGGGGAGCTGTTTTTT. It codes for CASSSHRGPTGELFF.

The gene calls are TRBV6-1 and TRBJ2-2, with TRBD1 matching 10 bases. The CDR3 loop spans 14 amino acids. V lost 8 bases and J lost 3; bases outside the gene matches: 3. CDR1 and CDR2 from the germline V gene are MNHNS and SASEGT. The CDR3 DNA sequence: TGTGCCAGCCTTGGACAGGGGGACACCGGGGAGCTGTTTTTT. The encoded protein is CASLGQGDTGELFF.

This sequence joins TRBV7-2 and TRBJ2-1; TRBD2 agrees at 12 bases. CDR3 length: 16 amino acids. Looked up from germline, CDR1 is SGHTA and CDR2 is FQGNSA. With V trimmed by 5 bases and J by 10 bases, 12 bases remained unmatched. The CDR3 protein is CASSQTLTSGSGEQFF. CDR3 nucleotides: TGTGCCAGCAGCCAAACCCTGACTAGCGGGAGTGGGGAGCAGTTCTTC.

V usage is TRBV10-3 and J usage is TRBJ1-2, with D perhaps TRBD1 (5 bases). The CDR3 loop spans 13 amino acids. The V end was cut by 6 bases, the J end by 7 bases, with 15 bases between. CDR1 is ENHRY, CDR2 SYGVKD, per germline. CDR3 in DNA: TGTGCCATCAGCCAGGACATCGGGTGTGGCTACACCTTC. This sequence encodes CAISQDIGCGYTF.

This chain links TRBV5-4 with TRBJ2-3, with TRBD2 as a possible D gene (5 bases). CDR3 length equals 16 residues. The V gene lost 1 base and the J gene lost 6 bases, with 18 bases spanning the gap. Looked up from germline, CDR1 is SGHNT and CDR2 is YYREEE (reference sequence). CDR3 bases: TGTGCCAGCAGCTTGAGGCCTGGACTTAACTCCGATACGCAGTATTTT. It codes for CASSLRPGLNSDTQYF.

This clone was seen a handful of times. The chain has TRBV7-9 and TRBJ1-2, with 7 positions matching TRBD1. CDR1 SEHNR and CDR2 FQNEAQ come from the germline V gene (reference sequence). V shed 7 bases, J shed 7 bases, and the junction held 12 bases outside the gene matches. This CDR3 contains 14 residues. CDR3 loop: CASTRTGIGGGYTF. CDR3 in DNA: TGTGCCAGCACCCGGACAGGAATTGGCGGTGGCTACACCTTC.

The J gene is TRBJ1-2, the V gene TRBV2; 8 nucleotides line up with TRBD1. Trimming took 4 bases from V and 6 from J; bases not matched to a gene: 4. CDR1 is SNHLY and CDR2 is FYNNEI in the germline V gene. The CDR3 sequence is 13 residues long. The CDR3 loop is CASSAQGADGYTF. CDR3 coding DNA: TGTGCCAGCAGTGCTCAGGGGGCGGATGGCTACACCTTC.

V gene TRBV5-4 combines with J gene TRBJ2-1, with TRBD2 identical over 8 bases. CDR3 length equals 15 residues. CDR1 and CDR2 (germline): SGHNT, YYREEE (reference sequence). The V segment lost 0 bases and the J segment 10 bases; nucleotides outside the gene matches: 9. Here the CDR3 DNA reads TGTGCCAGCAGCTTGGTCGGCGGGGGGCCAGAGGAGCAGTTCTTC. Encoded protein: CASSLVGGGPEEQFF.